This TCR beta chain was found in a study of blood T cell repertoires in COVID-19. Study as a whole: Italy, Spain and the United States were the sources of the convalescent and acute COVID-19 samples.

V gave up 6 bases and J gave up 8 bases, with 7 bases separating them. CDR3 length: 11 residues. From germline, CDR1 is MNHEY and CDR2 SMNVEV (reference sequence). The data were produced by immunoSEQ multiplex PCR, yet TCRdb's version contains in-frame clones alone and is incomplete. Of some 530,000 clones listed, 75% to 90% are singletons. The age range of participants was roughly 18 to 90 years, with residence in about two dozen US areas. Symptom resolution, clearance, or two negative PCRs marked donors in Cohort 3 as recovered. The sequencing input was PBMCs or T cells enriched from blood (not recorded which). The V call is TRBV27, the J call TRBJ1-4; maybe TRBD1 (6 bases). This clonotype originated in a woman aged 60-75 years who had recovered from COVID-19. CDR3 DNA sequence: TGTGCCAGCAGCCAGGGGGAAAAACTGTTTTTT. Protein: CASSQGEKLFF.